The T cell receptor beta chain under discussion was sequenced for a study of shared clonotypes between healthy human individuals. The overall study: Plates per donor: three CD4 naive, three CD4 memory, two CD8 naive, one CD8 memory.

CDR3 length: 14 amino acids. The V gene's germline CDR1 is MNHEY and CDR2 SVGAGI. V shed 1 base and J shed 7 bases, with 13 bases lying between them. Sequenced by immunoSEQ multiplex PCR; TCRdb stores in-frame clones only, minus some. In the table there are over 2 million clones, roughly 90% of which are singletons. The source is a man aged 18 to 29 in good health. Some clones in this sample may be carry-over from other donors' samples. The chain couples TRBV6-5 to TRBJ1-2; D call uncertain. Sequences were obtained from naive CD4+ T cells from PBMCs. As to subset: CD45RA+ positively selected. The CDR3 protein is CASSYFGGKSGYTF. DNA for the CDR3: TGTGCCAGCAGTTACTTTGGTGGGAAAAGTGGCTACACCTTC.